This T cell receptor (beta chain) was found in a study of blood T cells in healthy people across ages. Study-level background: Template switching captured about one barcoded beta molecule per two T cells.

Broader study findings: Per million T cells, TCR beta diversity dropped roughly linearly as age increased. TCR beta diversity tracked closely with naive T cell percentage.

Germline V gives CDR1 SGHAT, CDR2 FQNNGV. V was clipped by 0 bases and J by 8 bases; unmatched bases: 6. The CDR3 covers 15 residues. Every donor gave approximately 10 milliliters of peripheral blood. The use of a sample-barcoded 5' primer and a J-beta primer mix characterized a second PCR of roughly 7 to 12 cycles. TCRdb used MiXCR to reprocess the 5' RACE reads, holding one entry per CDR3 protein. The repertoire holds 630,000 or so distinct CDR3 sequences, with approximately 30% as singletons. Many counts were recorded for this clonotype. The target antigen is unknown. Source material: blood. This chain uses TRBV11-2 with TRBJ2-1, with TRBD2 identical over 8 bases. The sequence came from a woman of 80 years or more in good health. The chain's CDR3 is CASSLDGGASDEQFF. The CDR3 coding sequence is TGTGCCAGCAGCTTAGACGGGGGGGCCTCGGATGAGCAGTTCTTC. The full variable domain, in which reference TRBV11-2 and TRBJ2-1 provide the parts outside the CDR3, is EAGVAQSPRYKIIEKRQSVAFWCNPISGHATLYWYQQILGQGPKLLIQFQNNGVVDDSQLPKDRFSAERLKGVDSTLKIQPAKLEDSAVYLCASSLDGGASDEQFFGPGTRLTVL.